The 14 T cell receptor beta chains reported below all come from one sample, sequenced in a study of tumor-infiltrating lymphocytes in primary liver carcinoma. Synthesis of TCR beta cDNA was carried out from about 0.55 ug total RNA with a constant-region primer. Libraries covering TCR beta were generated through three nested multiplex PCR rounds (using a slightly modified ARM-PCR). A C-beta reverse primer was combined with TRBV1-TRBV30 forward primers in the first two PCR rounds, and each round had 10 cycles. MiXCR was run by TCRdb on the multiplex PCR reads, yielding one entry per CDR3 protein. The sample yields about 350,000 distinct CDR3 sequences, approximately 64% seen once. Unsorted whole blood served as the source of blood RNA, and germline DNA was extracted as well. The sample taken for sequencing was peripheral blood. These receptors were obtained from a middle-aged man with primary liver carcinoma and hepatitis B virus infection.

As concerns this clonotype: A much larger clone lies a single base off, so this may be a read error. This chain joins TRBV6-5 and TRBJ2-2, with TRBD1 matching 9 bases. Trimming at V came to 7 bases and at J to 7 bases, leaving 7 bases not matched to a gene. Germline loops: CDR1 MNHEY, CDR2 SVGAGI. The CDR3 consists of 14 residues. The CDR3 sequence: CASTRGQGDGELFF. CDR3 DNA sequence: TGTGCCAGCACCCGGGGACAGGGCGACGGGGAGCTGTTTTTT.

This clonotype was seen many times. The rearrangement uses TRBV6-6 and TRBJ2-2; TRBD1 aligns across 10 bases. Germline V gene lookup returns CDR1 MNHNY and CDR2 SVGAGI (reference sequence). Trimming cost V 10 bases and J 4 bases; bases outside gene matches: 6. The CDR3 is 14 amino acids. In DNA form, the CDR3 reads TGTGCCACCTCCGGGACAGGGGCCACCGGGGAGCTGTTTTTT. Translating gives CATSGTGATGELFF.

Regarding this clonotype: The junction and the germline gene differ at one end; a read error may be behind it. This chain uses TRBV11-3 with TRBJ2-1; 7 bases are shared with TRBD1. Germline V CDR1 and CDR2: SGHNT, YENEEA. This CDR3 contains 14 residues. CDR3 sequence (DNA): TGTGCCAGCAGTTTAGATGGGACAGACAAAGAGCAGTTCTTC. Translating it yields CASSLDGTDKEQFF.

With respect to this clonotype: A much bigger clone sits one base away, suggesting this may be a read error. The conserved final phenylalanine or tryptophan is absent from the CDR3, which likely points to a read error. The chain couples TRBV14 to TRBJ1-2, with D perhaps matching TRBD1 (5 bases). V lost 4 bases and J 2 bases, leaving 8 bases between the germline ends. Germline-derived CDR1 and CDR2 are SGHDN and FVKESK. This CDR3 spans 13 amino acids. The CDR3 coding sequence is TGTGCCAGCAGCCTCGGGACCAACTATGGCTACACCTCC. It specifies CASSLGTNYGYTS.

A remark on this clonotype: No conserved phenylalanine or tryptophan is present at the end of the CDR3, so a read error is the likely explanation. V usage is TRBV11-2 and J usage is TRBJ2-5, with D perhaps matching TRBD1 or TRBD2 (6 bases each). The germline V gene has CDR1 SGHAT and CDR2 FQNNGV. V lost 1 base to trimming and J lost 5 bases, with 17 bases between them. The CDR3 sequence is 16 residues long. This CDR3 is CASSLAVSRGPETQYS. The DNA for the CDR3 is TGTGCCAGCAGCTTAGCGGTTTCCCGGGGGCCCGAGACCCAGTACTCC.

The gene calls are TRBV29-1 and TRBJ2-3; 12 nucleotides align to TRBD2. Germline V lookup: CDR1 SQVTM, CDR2 ANQGSEA. Losses at the gene ends were 6 bases for V and 2 bases for J; bases not matched to a gene: 12. This CDR3 spans 17 amino acids. The CDR3 nucleotides read TGCAGCGTCGCGACTAGCGGGAGAATTGGTAACACAGATACGCAGTATTTT. Translating gives CSVATSGRIGNTDTQYF.

Only a few counts were recorded for this clonotype. The gene calls are TRBV10-3 and TRBJ1-5; TRBD1 matches at 7 bases. Trimming removed 7 bases from V and 2 bases from J; junction bases left unmatched: 5. Germline-derived CDR1 and CDR2 are ENHRY and SYGVKD. The CDR3 runs 14 residues. The CDR3: CAIKGAGGNQPQHF. The CDR3 coding sequence is TGTGCCATCAAGGGGGCCGGGGGCAATCAGCCCCAGCATTTT.

Worth noting for this clonotype: A read error may explain this, as a much larger clone is one base away. The rearrangement links TRBV6-5 to TRBJ2-1; the D gene is possibly TRBD2 (5 bases). With 4 bases removed from V and 3 bases from J, the gap between germline ends came to 13 bases. CDR1 and CDR2 (germline): MNHEY, SVGAGI. The CDR3 totals 15 residues. In DNA, the CDR3 is TGTGCCAGCAGTTCCAGACTACCTGGCTACAATGAGCAGTTCTTC. This encodes CASSSRLPGYNEQFF.

This clonotype was recorded a few times. The CDR3, as DNA: TGCGCCAGCAGCCCCTTATCCGAGACAGGGTACAGCACAGATACGCAGTATTTT. It yields the protein CASSPLSETGYSTDTQYF. The V gene is TRBV4-1, the J gene TRBJ2-3, with TRBD1 matching 7 bases. This CDR3 region has 18 residues. Germline loops: CDR1 MGHRA, CDR2 YSYEKL. Trimming at V came to 4 bases and at J to 0 bases, leaving 13 bases not matched to a gene.

To note about this clonotype: This sequence may be a read error, since a much larger clone differs from it by one base. The rearrangement uses TRBV4-2 and TRBJ2-1; 9 bases are shared with TRBD2. V trimming: 1 base; J trimming: 9 bases; junction bases outside the gene matches: 10. From germline, CDR1 is LGHNA and CDR2 YNFKEQ. The CDR3 has 16 amino acids. The CDR3 sequence: CASSQARREGFLEQFF. The CDR3, as DNA: TGTGCCAGCAGCCAAGCGCGGCGGGAGGGCTTCCTTGAGCAGTTCTTC.

Note on this clonotype: This may be a read error, as it is one base from a much larger clone. This rearrangement joins TRBV5-6 to TRBJ2-6; D perhaps matches TRBD1 (5 bases). Trimming cost V 0 bases and J 4 bases, with 5 bases left between them. This CDR3 contains 14 residues. CDR1 is SGHDT and CDR2 is YYEEEE in the germline V gene. CDR3 sequence (DNA): TGTGCCAGCAGCTTGGAGGGGGGGGCCAACGTCCTGACTTTC. Translating gives CASSLEGGANVLTF.

Notes on this clonotype: A much larger clone lies a single base off, so this may be a read error. DNA of the CDR3: TGCCCCAGCAGCCTCCGCACCGGGACTAGCGGGAGGGCAGATACGCAGTATTTT. Its protein is CPSSLRTGTSGRADTQYF. This chain uses TRBV5-1 with TRBJ2-3; 16 bases map to TRBD2. Germline V gives CDR1 SGHRS, CDR2 YFSETQ. This CDR3 spans 18 amino acids.

The table lists this clonotype with a count of one. The final CDR3 position lacks the conserved phenylalanine or tryptophan, pointing to a likely read error. V usage is TRBV6-5 and J usage is TRBJ2-1, with 7 bases identical to TRBD1. The germline V gene has CDR1 MNHEY and CDR2 SVGAGI. This CDR3 has 19 residues. The CDR3 protein is CTSSLRQGKGVRSYNEQFL. CDR3 DNA sequence: TGTACCAGCAGTCTAAGACAGGGAAAGGGGGTACGCTCCTACAATGAGCAGTTCTTA.

This clonotype has a single count. The chain combines TRBV6-2 or TRBV6-3 with TRBJ2-7, with D possibly matching TRBD1 (6 bases). This CDR3 has 14 amino acids. V was clipped by 5 bases and J by 3 bases, with 14 bases between them. Per germline, CDR1 MNHEY and CDR2 SVGEGT. CDR3 DNA sequence: TGTGCCAGCAGTGATCCCGGACAGTTCTACGAGCAGTACTTC. It specifies CASSDPGQFYEQYF.